A single sample is the source of the 2 T cell receptor beta chains below, sequenced in a study of early T cells in non-severe SARS-CoV-2 infection. From the 5' RACE reads, TCRdb called clonotypes with MiXCR, one entry per CDR3 protein. The sample shows tens of thousands of distinct CDR3 sequences, about an eighth of them seen only once. Sequenced material: whole blood. The receptors come from an adult who was a healthcare worker with PCR-confirmed SARS-CoV-2 infection or an uninfected control (not recorded which).

This clonotype was detected many times. V gene TRBV5-4 combines with J gene TRBJ2-6; D not certain. The CDR3 runs 17 residues. The germline V gene encodes CDR1 SGHNT and CDR2 YYREEE (reference sequence). V dropped 3 bases and J dropped 0 bases, with 13 bases sitting between them. CDR3 residues: CASSSSLGVSGANVLTF. CDR3 bases: TGTGCCAGCAGCTCCTCCCTAGGAGTCTCTGGGGCCAACGTCCTGACTTTC.

This clonotype was seen many times. The chain is built from TRBV29-1 and TRBJ2-7; 9 bases are a match to TRBD1. The CDR3 extends over 13 amino acids. Unmatched junction bases numbered 4, after V lost 6 bases and J lost 1 base. Germline assignment: CDR1 SQVTM and CDR2 ANQGSEA. The CDR3 nucleotides are TGCAGCGTCCTGGACAGGGGATCCTACGAGCAGTACTTC. It encodes CSVLDRGSYEQYF.